Shown below are 14 T cell receptor beta chains from a single sample sequenced in a study of shared clonotypes between healthy human individuals. It was CD45RO-negative cells, positively selected for CCR7, that made up naive CD8 cells, with terminally differentiated effector memory CD45RA+ cells excluded. This table comes from immunoSEQ multiplex PCR, and its TCRdb copy is limited to in-frame clones, with some not included. The data contain hundreds of thousands of clones, approximately 95% of them singletons. The sample was naive CD8+ T cells sorted from blood. Every receptor here comes from a woman in her twenties or thirties in good health.

The chain employs TRBV5-6 and TRBJ1-5; D may be TRBD1 (6 bases). Germline assignment: CDR1 SGHDT and CDR2 YYEEEE. Trimming removed 1 base from V and 7 bases from J, with 12 bases in between. CDR3 length: 14 amino acids. This chain's CDR3 is CASSLIGGGQPQHF. The CDR3 DNA sequence: TGTGCCAGCAGCTTGATAGGGGGAGGGCAGCCCCAGCATTTT.

The count of this clone is one. This sequence joins TRBV4-1 and TRBJ2-7; D not resolved. The CDR3 has 13 residues. Deletions cut 5 bases from V and 4 bases from J, with 12 bases between. Looked up from germline, CDR1 is MGHRA and CDR2 is YSYEKL. This CDR3 reads CASSISSDYEQYF. The CDR3 region has the DNA TGCGCCAGCAGCATAAGCAGCGATTACGAGCAGTACTTC.

This chain joins TRBV27 and TRBJ2-7, with TRBD1 matching over 8 bases. The CDR3 covers 13 residues. J lost 3 bases, V lost 8 bases, and 6 bases had no gene match. Germline CDR1 MNHEY, CDR2 SMNVEV (reference sequence). The CDR3 DNA sequence: TGTGCCAGCCAAGCCGGGACAGGCTACGAGCAGTACTTC. Amino acids: CASQAGTGYEQYF.

The J gene is TRBJ2-7, the V gene TRBV6-1, with 7 bases that match TRBD2. Germline V lookup: CDR1 MNHNS, CDR2 SASEGT. The junction had 15 bases not matched to a gene; V was cut back by 7 bases and J by 6 bases. This CDR3 region has 15 residues. The CDR3 DNA sequence: TGTGCCAGCATCGCGTCGGGCAGGGAGGGTCCCGAGCAGTACTTC. It specifies CASIASGREGPEQYF.

The chain links TRBV14 to TRBJ2-7, with unresolved D. V gave up 0 bases and J gave up 8 bases, with 14 bases separating them. CDR1 is SGHDN and CDR2 is FVKESK in the germline V gene. The CDR3 has 14 residues. For the CDR3, the DNA is TGTGCCAGCAGCCAAGAGGGAATTACAAGTCAGCAGTACTTC. Its protein product is CASSQEGITSQQYF.

The genes are TRBV29-1 and TRBJ1-1, with D perhaps TRBD1 (6 bases). This CDR3 has 12 amino acids. Germline loops: CDR1 SQVTM, CDR2 ANQGSEA. V lost 7 bases and J lost 1, with 10 bases in between. The CDR3 nucleotides read TGCAGCGGAACAGGGCCGAACACTGAAGCTTTCTTT. Translated, it gives CSGTGPNTEAFF.

The gene calls are TRBV5-6 and TRBJ1-2, with 10 positions matching TRBD1. Germline V gene lookup returns CDR1 SGHDT and CDR2 YYEEEE. The CDR3 consists of 14 residues. With 2 bases clipped from V and 6 bases from J, the junction kept 4 bases outside the gene matches. CDR3 sequence: CASSFSTGGDGYTF. CDR3 coding DNA: TGTGCCAGCAGCTTTTCGACAGGGGGCGATGGCTACACCTTC.

The V and J genes are TRBV11-2 and TRBJ2-7; perhaps TRBD1 as D (6 bases). The CDR3 spans 14 residues. V shed 5 bases and J shed 3 bases, with 14 bases lying between them. Germline V gene data show CDR1 as SGHAT and CDR2 as FQNNGV. The CDR3 here is CASSVSGTSYEQYF. CDR3 bases: TGTGCCAGCAGCGTATCCGGGACAAGCTACGAGCAGTACTTC.

The chain joins TRBV11-2 to TRBJ2-2; D gene uncertain. With 5 bases removed from V and 5 bases from J, the gap between germline ends came to 3 bases. The germline V gene encodes CDR1 SGHAT and CDR2 FQNNGV. The length of the CDR3 is 11 residues. The CDR3 loop is CASSPTGELFF. CDR3 nucleotides: TGTGCCAGCAGCCCAACCGGGGAGCTGTTTTTT. Drawing the rest from reference TRBV11-2 and TRBJ2-2, the complete variable domain is EAGVAQSPRYKIIEKRQSVAFWCNPISGHATLYWYQQILGQGPKLLIQFQNNGVVDDSQLPKDRFSAERLKGVDSTLKIQPAKLEDSAVYLCASSPTGELFFGEGSRLTVL.

Remarks on this clone: This specimen includes other DNA sequences encoding the same CDR3. The chain carries TRBV7-9 and TRBJ2-7, with D perhaps matching TRBD1 (5 bases). The CDR3 has 13 residues. V lost 5 bases and J lost 3, with 11 bases in between. Germline assignment: CDR1 SEHNR and CDR2 FQNEAQ (reference sequence). CDR3 loop: CASSRDSNYEQYF. The CDR3 coding sequence is TGTGCCAGCAGCCGAGACAGCAACTACGAGCAGTACTTC. The full variable domain, its missing parts supplied by reference TRBV7-9 and TRBJ2-7, is DTGVSQNPRHKITKRGQNVTFRCDPISEHNRLYWYRQTLGQGPEFLTYFQNEAQLEKSRLLSDRFSAERPKGSFSTLEIQRTEQGDSAMYLCASSRDSNYEQYFGPGTRLTVT.

This sequence joins TRBV18 and TRBJ2-3; 9 bases align to TRBD2. Trimming cost V 0 bases and J 1 base; bases outside gene matches: 17. Germline V CDR1 and CDR2: KGHSH, LQKENI. CDR3 length: 21 amino acids. The CDR3, as DNA: TGTGCCAGCTCACCACCCGGTGGTAGCGGGAGCTCCTTCGGGGGCACAGATACGCAGTATTTT. Translation: CASSPPGGSGSSFGGTDTQYF.

This clone was picked up one time. The genes are TRBV27 and TRBJ1-4; D might be TRBD1 (6 bases). With 5 bases removed from V and 5 bases from J, the gap between germline ends came to 24 bases. This CDR3 is built from 18 residues. Germline CDR1 and CDR2: MNHEY and SMNVEV (reference sequence). The CDR3 DNA follows: TGTGCCAGCAGTCCCTCGGGATGGGGGGCGAGAGGGAATGAAAAACTGTTTTTT. It translates to CASSPSGWGARGNEKLFF.

V usage is TRBV10-2 and J usage is TRBJ2-2; 10 bases match TRBD2. V was pared by 10 bases and J by 1 base, with 6 bases of the junction left unmatched. CDR3 length: 15 residues. From germline, CDR1 is WSHSY and CDR2 SAAADI. In nucleotides, the CDR3 is TGCGCCACCAAGGGACTAGCGAGGAACACCGGGGAGCTGTTTTTT. Residues: CATKGLARNTGELFF.

The chain has TRBV21-1 and TRBJ1-3; the table's D call, TRBD1, has no DNA check behind it. TRBV21-1 is annotated as a pseudogene. There are 17 residues in the CDR3. The CDR3 region is CASRDRREQRDWTALYF. CDR3 bases: TGTGCCAGCAGGGATCGACGAGAGCAGCGCGACTGGACAGCACTGTATTTT.